The 2 T cell receptor beta chains in this list originate from one sample, sequenced in a study of blood T cell repertoires in COVID-19. Assay: immunoSEQ multiplex PCR; the TCRdb copy retains only in-frame clones and omits some. In the table there are some 170,000 clones, roughly 87% of which are singletons. Sequenced material: peripheral blood. These receptors were taken from a woman aged 45-60 years with acute or convalescent COVID-19.

This clone was found once. This rearrangement joins TRBV7-2 to TRBJ2-5; TRBD2 matches at 10 bases. This CDR3 contains 15 residues. The V gene end was trimmed by 5 bases and the J gene end by 5 bases; junction bases not matched to a gene: 8. In germline, CDR1 is SGHTA, CDR2 FQGNSA. The CDR3 coding sequence is TGTGCCAGCAGCCCATGGACTAGCGGAGGGGAGACCCAGTACTTC. It codes for CASSPWTSGGETQYF.

This clone has just a few counts. The V call is TRBV2, the J call TRBJ1-2; 8 bases are shared with TRBD1. J lost 8 bases, V lost 1 base, and 6 bases had no gene match. The CDR3 contains 14 residues. The V gene's germline CDR1 is SNHLY and CDR2 FYNNEI. This CDR3 is CASSEVEQGDGYTF. The CDR3 region has the DNA TGTGCCAGCAGTGAAGTGGAACAGGGGGACGGCTACACCTTC. Full variable domain (rest looked up from reference TRBV2 and TRBJ1-2): EPEVTQTPSHQVTQMGQEVILRCVPISNHLYFYWYRQILGQKVEFLVSFYNNEISEKSEIFDDQFSVERPDGSNFTLKIRSTKLEDSAMYFCASSEVEQGDGYTFGSGTRLTVV.